The clone carrying this TCR beta chain occurred many times. The target antigen is unknown. This entry belongs to a study of T cell repertoires in cytomegalovirus infection. The study's findings and limits: Individuals carrying CMV plus the relevant HLA were identified by cumulative frequency of public TCR beta families. The response measured ex vivo was dominated by TCR beta clonotypes (HLA-C-restricted and CMV-specific).

Each CDR3 protein is one row after TCRdb ran MiXCR on the reads. The table includes over 450,000 distinct CDR3 sequences, about 10% detected once. V was shortened by 4 bases and J by 5 bases, with 14 bases between the two germline ends. CDR3 length equals 14 residues. Germline CDR1 is SGHTA and CDR2 is FQGTGA. This sequence was found in a human donor in good health (CMV status not recorded). Some clones in this sample may be carry-over from other donors' samples. This chain links TRBV7-3 with TRBJ1-1; tentative D call: TRBD1 (6 bases). The sequencing input was PBMCs. In DNA, the CDR3 is TGTGCCAGCAGCTCCGGACAGCCCGGGACTGAAGCTTTCTTT. This gives the protein CASSSGQPGTEAFF. Filled out from reference TRBV7-3 and TRBJ1-1, the complete variable domain reads GAGVSQTPSNKVTEKGKYVELRCDPISGHTALYWYRQSLGQGPEFLIYFQGTGAADDSGLPNDRFFAVRPEGSVSTLKIQRTERGDSAVYLCASSSGQPGTEAFFGQGTRLTVV.